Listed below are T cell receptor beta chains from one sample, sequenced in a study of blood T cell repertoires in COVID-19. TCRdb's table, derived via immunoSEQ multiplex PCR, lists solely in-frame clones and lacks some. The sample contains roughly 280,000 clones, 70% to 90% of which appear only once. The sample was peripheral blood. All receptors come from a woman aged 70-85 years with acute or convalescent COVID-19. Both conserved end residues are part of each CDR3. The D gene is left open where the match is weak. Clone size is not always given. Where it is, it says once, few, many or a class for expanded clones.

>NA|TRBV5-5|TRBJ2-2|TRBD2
TGTGCCAGCAGCATACTAGCGGGGGCGAACACCGGGGAGCTGTTTTTT
CASSILAGANTGELFF
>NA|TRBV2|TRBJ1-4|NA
TGTGCCAGCACTCGAGCCCCGAGACGGAGTAATGAAAAACTGTTTTTT
CASTRAPRRSNEKLFF
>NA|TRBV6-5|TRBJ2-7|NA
TGTGCCAGCAGGGACACCCGATACGAGCAGTACTTC
CASRDTRYEQYF
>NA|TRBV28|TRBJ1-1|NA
TGTGCCAGCAGTTTGTTCTCCGAAGCTTTCTTT
CASSLFSEAFF
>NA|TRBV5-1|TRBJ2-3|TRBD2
TGCGCCAGCAGCTTAGCGGGGGCTAGCACAGATACGCAGTATTTT
CASSLAGASTDTQYF
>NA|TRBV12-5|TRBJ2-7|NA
TGTGCTAGTGGTTTGGACCCCCGGGGCTCCTACGAGCAGTACTTC
CASGLDPRGSYEQYF
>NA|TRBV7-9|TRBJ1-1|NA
TGTGCCAGCAGCCGACAACAGGAGAACACTGAAGCTTTCTTT
CASSRQQENTEAFF
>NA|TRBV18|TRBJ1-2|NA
TGTGCCAGCTCACCAGCCGGGACTAACTATGGCTACACCTTC
CASSPAGTNYGYTF
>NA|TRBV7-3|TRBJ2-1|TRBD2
TGTGCCAGCAGCTTAGGGACTAGCGGCTACAATGAGCAGTTCTTC
CASSLGTSGYNEQFF
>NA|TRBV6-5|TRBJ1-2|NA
TGTGCCAGCAGTCGCACAGGCACCAACTCCTATGGCTACACCTTC
CASSRTGTNSYGYTF
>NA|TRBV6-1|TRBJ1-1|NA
TGTGCCAGCAGTGACCGGGGAAGGAACACTGAAGCTTTCTTT
CASSDRGRNTEAFF
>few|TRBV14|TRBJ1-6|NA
TGTGCCAGCAGCCAAGTCGGGACTGGCAATTCACCCCTCCACTTT
CASSQVGTGNSPLHF
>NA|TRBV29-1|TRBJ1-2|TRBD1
TGCAGCGTTGCCAGGGGGCCCCAGGGCTATGGCTACACCTTC
CSVARGPQGYGYTF
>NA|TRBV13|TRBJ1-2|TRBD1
TGTGCCAGCACCAAGGGGGCCTCCTATGGCTACACCTTC
CASTKGASYGYTF
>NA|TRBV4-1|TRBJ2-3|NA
TGCGCCAGCAGCCTAGCCGAAGATACGCAGTATTTT
CASSLAEDTQYF
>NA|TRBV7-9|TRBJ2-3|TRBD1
TGTGCCAGCAGCTCTTCAGGGGGTACAGATACGCAGTATTTT
CASSSSGGTDTQYF
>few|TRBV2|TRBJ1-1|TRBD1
TGTGCCAGCAACGCAGGACAGGGATTTGAAGCTTTCTTT
CASNAGQGFEAFF
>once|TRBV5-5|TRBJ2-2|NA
TGTGCCAGCAGCTTGATAGACACCGGGGAGCTGTTTTTT
CASSLIDTGELFF
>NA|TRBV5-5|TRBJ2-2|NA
TGTGCCAGCAGCCCGCCACAGGGCCCCTTCACCGGGGAGCTGTTTTTT
CASSPPQGPFTGELFF
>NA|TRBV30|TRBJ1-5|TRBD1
TGTGCCTGGGAAGGGGGCAGCAATCAGCCCCAGCATTTT
CAWEGGSNQPQHF
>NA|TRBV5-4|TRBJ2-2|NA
TGTGCCAGCAGCCGGGACTTCTTCACCGGGGAGCTGTTTTTT
CASSRDFFTGELFF
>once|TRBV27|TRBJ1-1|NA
TGTGCCAGCAGCCCGGGAAGGACGGAAATGAACACTGAAGCTTTCTTT
CASSPGRTEMNTEAFF
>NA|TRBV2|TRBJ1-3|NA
TGTGCCAGCAGTGAAGCGCGGTTCTCTGGAAACACCATATATTTT
CASSEARFSGNTIYF
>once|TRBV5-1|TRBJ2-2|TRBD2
TGCGCCAGCAGAAGGATAGCGGGGGCCACCGGGGAGCTGTTTTTT
CASRRIAGATGELFF
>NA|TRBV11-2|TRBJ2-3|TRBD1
TGTGCCAGCAGCTATGACAGGGTAACAGATACGCAGTATTTT
CASSYDRVTDTQYF
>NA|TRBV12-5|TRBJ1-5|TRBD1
TGTGCTAGTGGTTTCTCCGCCGGGACAGCTAATCAGCCCCAGCATTTT
CASGFSAGTANQPQHF
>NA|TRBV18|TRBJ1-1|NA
TGTGCCAGCTCTCCAATCGCTGAAGCTTTCTTT
CASSPIAEAFF
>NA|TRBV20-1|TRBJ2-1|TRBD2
TGCAGTGCTGGCGGGGGGCGGCAGTTCTTC
CSAGGGRQFF
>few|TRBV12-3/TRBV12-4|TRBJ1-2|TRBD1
TGTGCCAGCAGGACAGGGACCTATGGCTACACCTTC
CASRTGTYGYTF
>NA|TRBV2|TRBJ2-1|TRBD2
TGTGCCAGCAGTGAAGGCGGGAGCCCCAATGGGGTGCAGTTCTTC
CASSEGGSPNGVQFF
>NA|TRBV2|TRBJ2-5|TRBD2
TGTGCCAGTCAGACTAGCATGAGGGAGACCCAGTACTTC
CASQTSMRETQYF
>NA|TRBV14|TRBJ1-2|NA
TGTGCCAGCAGCCAGCGGGCGAATGGCTACACCTTC
CASSQRANGYTF
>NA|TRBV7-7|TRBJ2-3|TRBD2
TGTGCTAGCAGCTCTAGCGGGGCCCCAGATACGCAGTATTTT
CASSSSGAPDTQYF
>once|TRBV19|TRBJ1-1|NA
TGTGCCAGTACGCTTTCTGGTAGGGGATCAAAAGTCCCAGCTTTCTTT
CASTLSGRGSKVPAFF
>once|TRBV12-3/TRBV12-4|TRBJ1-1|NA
TGTGCCAGCAGTTTATATAGCACCGAAGCTTTCTTT
CASSLYSTEAFF
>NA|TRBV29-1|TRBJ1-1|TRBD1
TGCAGCGCGACGGGACAGGCGAACACTGAAGCTTTCTTT
CSATGQANTEAFF
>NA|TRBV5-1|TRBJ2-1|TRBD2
TGCGCCAGCAGCTTGTTTTCTAGCGGCGTTTACAATGAGCAGTTCTTC
CASSLFSSGVYNEQFF
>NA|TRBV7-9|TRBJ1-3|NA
TGTGCCAGCAGCTTAGAGGGTGTAGCGGGAAACACCATATATTTT
CASSLEGVAGNTIYF
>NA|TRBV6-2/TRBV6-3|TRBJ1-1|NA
TGTGCCAGCAGCCCTACAACCAACCCAGTGAACACTGAAGCTTTCTTT
CASSPTTNPVNTEAFF
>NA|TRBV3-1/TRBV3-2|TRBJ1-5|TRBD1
TGTGCCAGCAGCCGCGGGACAGGGGAGAGGGGGCAGCCCCAGCATTTT
CASSRGTGERGQPQHF
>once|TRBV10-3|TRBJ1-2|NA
TGTGCCATCCAGGACACCTATGGCTACACCTTC
CAIQDTYGYTF
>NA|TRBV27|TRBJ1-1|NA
TGTGCCAGCAGTCCTGGGGGAGGGAACACTGAAGCTTTCTTT
CASSPGGGNTEAFF
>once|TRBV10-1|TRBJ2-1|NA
TGCGCCAGCGGATGGAACTGGCGGGGGCCCTCGTCCTACAATGAGCAGTTCTTC
CASGWNWRGPSSYNEQFF
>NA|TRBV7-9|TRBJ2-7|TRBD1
TGTGCCAGCAGCGGACAGGTCCCCTACGAGCAGTACTTC
CASSGQVPYEQYF
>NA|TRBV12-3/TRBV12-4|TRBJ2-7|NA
TGTGCCAGCAGCCAGAGGAACTCCTACGAGCAGTACTTC
CASSQRNSYEQYF
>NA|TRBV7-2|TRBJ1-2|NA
TGTGCCAGCAGAGACCCAGGGGAAAATGGCTACACCTTC
CASRDPGENGYTF
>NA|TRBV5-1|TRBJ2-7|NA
TGCGCCAGCAGCTACCGCCAGACAGGGGAGGGCGAGCAGTACTTC
CASSYRQTGEGEQYF
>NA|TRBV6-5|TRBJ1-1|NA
TGTGCCAGCAGTTACTCGACGGGGAACACTGAAGCTTTCTTT
CASSYSTGNTEAFF
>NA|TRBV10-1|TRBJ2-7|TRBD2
TGCGCCAGCAGTGCAACTAGCGGGGGTGACTACGAGCAGTACTTC
CASSATSGGDYEQYF
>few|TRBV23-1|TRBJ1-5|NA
TGCGCCAGCAGTCAGGTAGCCAGTCCAAATAGCAATCAGCCCCAGCATTTT
CASSQVASPNSNQPQHF
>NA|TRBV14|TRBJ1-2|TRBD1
TGTGCCAGCAGCCCTGGGGCAGGGGGAGCCAAAAGTTTC
CASSPGAGGAKSF
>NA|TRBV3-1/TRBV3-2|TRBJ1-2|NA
TGTGCCAGCAGCCACGTCCTAACAGCTAACTATGGCTACACCTTC
CASSHVLTANYGYTF
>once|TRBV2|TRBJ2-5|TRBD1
TGTGCCAGCAGTCAACAGGGGGCGAGGGTAGAGACCCAGTACTTC
CASSQQGARVETQYF
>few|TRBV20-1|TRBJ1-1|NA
TGCAGTGCTGAAGCACAGGGTAAGGCTTTCTTT
CSAEAQGKAFF
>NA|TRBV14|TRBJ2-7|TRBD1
TGTGCCAGCAGCCTACAGGGGTACGAGCAGTACTTC
CASSLQGYEQYF